This entry lists 31 T cell receptor beta chains sequenced from one sample in a study of shared clonotypes between healthy human individuals. The method was immunoSEQ multiplex PCR; TCRdb's version includes in-frame clones alone and lacks a portion of them. The data contain approximately 980,000 clones, approximately 80% of them singletons. The sample comprised memory CD4+ T cells sorted from blood. Stated subset: CD45RA-negative fraction. The receptors originated from a man younger than 35 in good health.

This rearrangement joins TRBV21-1 to TRBJ1-2; TRBD1, the table's D call, was not compared with the DNA. TRBV21-1 is annotated as a pseudogene. CDR3 length: 20 residues. The CDR3 bases are TGTGCCAGCAGCAAAGTGATTCGAATAGGGGGAGTAAACCCTTTGAATGGCTACACCTTC. This translates into CASSKVIRIGGVNPLNGYTF.

The chain has TRBV27 and TRBJ2-3, with D uncertain. Germline V lookup: CDR1 MNHEY, CDR2 SMNVEV (reference sequence). The CDR3 consists of 13 residues. The V end was cut by 5 bases, the J end by 2 bases, with 8 bases between. The CDR3 reads CASSLVFTDTQYF. In nucleotides, the CDR3 is TGTGCCAGCAGTCTGGTTTTCACAGATACGCAGTATTTT.

In this sample, this clone turned up once. The V call is TRBV21-1, the J call TRBJ2-7. TRBV21-1 is reported as a pseudogene. The CDR3 totals 15 residues. CDR3: CASSKGAVPPYEQYF. CDR3 nucleotides: TGTGCCAGCAGCAAAGGGGCGGTCCCACCCTACGAGCAGTACTTC.

This sequence joins TRBV7-2 and TRBJ2-5, with 12 bases lining up with TRBD2. V was clipped by 3 bases and J by 6 bases; unmatched bases: 5. The CDR3 is 15 amino acids. CDR1 is SGHTA, CDR2 FQGNSA, per germline. CDR3: CASSFPSGRGQTQYF. Here the CDR3 DNA reads TGTGCCAGCAGCTTCCCTAGCGGGAGGGGGCAGACCCAGTACTTC.

The genes are TRBV5-1 and TRBJ1-4; 7 bases are a match to TRBD1. The germline V gene has CDR1 SGHRS and CDR2 YFSETQ. This CDR3 region has 16 residues. V trimming: 5 bases; J trimming: 0 bases; junction bases outside the gene matches: 7. In DNA, the CDR3 is TGCGCCAGCAGGCAGGGACAGACCTCAACTAATGAAAAACTGTTTTTT. Protein sequence: CASRQGQTSTNEKLFF.

Comment on this clone: Since a much larger clone is just one base distant, this may be a read error. The chain couples TRBV11-3 to TRBJ2-2; TRBD2 matches 9 bases. Germline CDR1 is SGHNT and CDR2 is YENEEA. CDR3 length: 18 residues. The CDR3 here is CASSPSFQAGGYTRELFF. CDR3 nucleotides: TGTGCCAGCAGCCCCAGTTTCCAAGCGGGGGGATACACCAGGGAGCTGTTTTTT. The whole variable domain, remainder taken from reference TRBV11-3 and TRBJ2-2, is EAGVVQSPRYKIIEKKQPVAFWCNPISGHNTLYWYLQNLGQGPELLIRYENEEAVDDSQLPKDRFSAERLKGVDSTLKIQPAELGDSAVYLCASSPSFQAGGYTRELFFGEGSRLTVL.

The chain combines TRBV10-3 with TRBJ2-1, with D hard to call. Trimming left V 6 bases short and J 4 bases short, with 4 bases between. The CDR3 is 11 residues long. Germline loops: CDR1 ENHRY, CDR2 SYGVKD. The CDR3 nucleotides are TGTGCCATCAGGAGTTACAATGAGCAGTTCTTC. Its translation: CAIRSYNEQFF.

The V call is TRBV10-3, the J call TRBJ1-2, with 8 bases lining up with TRBD1. J lost 6 bases, V lost 6 bases, and 12 bases had no gene match. Germline assignment: CDR1 ENHRY and CDR2 SYGVKD. The CDR3 totals 15 residues. The CDR3 DNA sequence: TGTGCCATCAGAGGACAGGGTGTTAACTATGATGGCTACACCTTC. Translation: CAIRGQGVNYDGYTF.

V gene TRBV7-2 combines with J gene TRBJ1-5, with a possible D match to TRBD1 (5 bases). CDR3 length equals 15 residues. Trimming pared 1 base from V and 5 bases from J, leaving 12 bases between. Per germline, CDR1 SGHTA and CDR2 FQGNSA. CDR3 coding DNA: TGTGCCAGCAGCTTAGTGGGGGGAGTCGATCAGCCCCAGCATTTT. This gives the protein CASSLVGGVDQPQHF.

This sequence joins TRBV6-1 and TRBJ1-6; D not resolved. V lost 3 bases to trimming and J lost 0 bases, with 12 bases between them. Germline V gene lookup returns CDR1 MNHNS and CDR2 SASEGT. The CDR3 runs 17 residues. This CDR3 is CASSDAGSRSYNSPLHF. The CDR3, as DNA: TGTGCCAGCAGTGATGCGGGCAGCCGCTCCTATAATTCACCCCTCCACTTT.

The chain recombines TRBV28 with TRBJ1-2; D possibly corresponds to TRBD1 (5 bases). CDR3 length: 13 amino acids. Trimming cost V 3 bases and J 4 bases, with 9 bases left between them. Germline CDR1 is MDHEN and CDR2 is SYDVKM. CDR3 loop: CASSFPGGYGYTF. CDR3 nucleotides: TGTGCCAGCAGTTTTCCGGGGGGCTATGGCTACACCTTC.

This clone was seen just once. The chain carries TRBV6-6 and TRBJ1-1; D remains unclear. This CDR3 contains 13 residues. V lost 7 bases and J lost 0, with 9 bases in between. Germline lookup yields CDR1 MNHNY and CDR2 SVGAGI (reference sequence). The CDR3 here is CASKETLNTEAFF. In DNA form, the CDR3 reads TGTGCCAGCAAGGAGACGTTGAACACTGAAGCTTTCTTT.

The chain uses TRBV10-3 and TRBJ2-7; no clear D. Germline V gene lookup returns CDR1 ENHRY and CDR2 SYGVKD. Trimming shortened V by 3 bases and J by 7 bases, and 13 bases separated the two germline ends. The CDR3 spans 13 residues. The CDR3 sequence is CAISDSQEREQYF. Here the CDR3 DNA reads TGTGCCATCAGTGATTCCCAGGAGAGAGAGCAGTACTTC.

The genes are TRBV5-6 and TRBJ2-7, with TRBD1 matching 12 bases. Germline trimming cut 0 bases from V and 5 bases from J; bases unmatched to any gene: 3. The CDR3 length is 15 residues. The germline gives CDR1 SGHDT, CDR2 YYEEEE. As DNA, the CDR3 is TGTGCCAGCAGCTTGGGGGACAGGGGGCGCGACGAGCAGTACTTC. It codes for CASSLGDRGRDEQYF. The variable domain in full, completed from reference TRBV5-6 and TRBJ2-7, reads DAGVTQSPTHLIKTRGQQVTLRCSPKSGHDTVSWYQQALGQGPQFIFQYYEEEERQRGNFPDRFSGHQFPNYSSELNVNALLLGDSALYLCASSLGDRGRDEQYFGPGTRLTVT.

Only one count was recorded for this clone. The V gene is TRBV10-3, the J gene TRBJ2-3, with 9 bases fitting TRBD2. Germline CDR1 ENHRY, CDR2 SYGVKD. V was clipped by 9 bases and J by 0 bases; unmatched bases: 4. This CDR3 is 14 amino acids long. CDR3 in amino acids: CAIRLAASTDTQYF. The CDR3 DNA reads TGTGCCATTAGACTAGCGGCTAGCACAGATACGCAGTATTTT.

This chain connects TRBV28 to TRBJ1-6; D possibly corresponds to TRBD1 (5 bases). CDR3 length: 17 residues. Trimming cost V 7 bases and J 2 bases, with 18 bases left between them. From germline, CDR1 is MDHEN and CDR2 SYDVKM. CDR3: CASTPGVQDPYNSPLHF. As DNA, the CDR3 is TGTGCCAGCACCCCGGGGGTACAGGACCCCTATAATTCACCCCTCCACTTT.

Worth noting for this clone: A read error may be the cause here, since a much bigger clone is one base away. At the DNA level, this CDR3 is encoded by other sequences in the same sample as well. The chain has TRBV7-9 and TRBJ1-1, with TRBD1 identical over 8 bases. Looked up from germline, CDR1 is SEHNR and CDR2 is FQNEAQ (reference sequence). There are 13 residues in the CDR3. With V trimmed by 2 bases and J by 4 bases, 0 bases remained unmatched. The CDR3 sequence: CASSLTGGTEAFF. The CDR3 nucleotides read TGTGCCAGCAGCTTAACAGGGGGCACTGAAGCTTTCTTT.

This clone was counted a single time. CDR3 coding DNA: TGCGCCAGCAGCCGGGACGGCGGCTCCTACAATGAGCAGTTCTTC. Protein: CASSRDGGSYNEQFF. The chain is built from TRBV5-1 and TRBJ2-1, with D perhaps being TRBD1 or TRBD2 (5 bases each). CDR1 and CDR2 from the germline V gene are SGHRS and YFSETQ. The CDR3 consists of 15 residues. The ends were cut back, 4 bases at V and 0 bases at J, with 11 bases in the middle.

J is TRBJ2-7 and V is TRBV11-2; the match to TRBD1 covers 7 bases. CDR3 length: 13 residues. Trimming cost V 2 bases and J 3 bases; bases outside gene matches: 1. Germline assignment: CDR1 SGHAT and CDR2 FQNNGV. DNA of the CDR3: TGTGCCAGCAGCTTATCAGGGGGCTACGAGCAGTACTTC. Its protein product is CASSLSGGYEQYF.

This clone has just one count. Other DNA sequences of this sample code for an identical CDR3. This chain links TRBV7-9 with TRBJ2-3; tentative D call: TRBD1 (6 bases). This CDR3 is built from 15 residues. V lost 1 base to trimming and J lost 1 base, with 9 bases between them. Germline CDR1 SEHNR, CDR2 FQNEAQ (reference sequence). DNA for the CDR3: TGTGCCAGCAGCTTAGGTGGGGGCCGCACAGATACGCAGTATTTT. It translates to CASSLGGGRTDTQYF. Full variable domain (remainder filled in from reference TRBV7-9 and TRBJ2-3): DTGVSQNPRHKITKRGQNVTFRCDPISEHNRLYWYRQTLGQGPEFLTYFQNEAQLEKSRLLSDRFSAERPKGSFSTLEIQRTEQGDSAMYLCASSLGGGRTDTQYFGPGTRLTVL.

The V call is TRBV28, the J call TRBJ2-5; tentative D call: TRBD1 (6 bases). Trimming shortened V by 7 bases and J by 4 bases, and 10 bases separated the two germline ends. CDR1 and CDR2 from the germline V gene are MDHEN and SYDVKM. CDR3 length equals 12 residues. The CDR3 loop is CASTGARETQYF. As DNA, the CDR3 is TGTGCCAGCACAGGGGCCAGAGAGACCCAGTACTTC.

The rearrangement links TRBV28 to TRBJ2-7, with D unclear. CDR3 length: 13 residues. Germline V gene sequence: CDR1 MDHEN, CDR2 SYDVKM. Trimming removed 4 bases at V and 2 bases at J, with 9 bases between. As DNA, the CDR3 is TGTGCCAGCAGTTCGGCGAATCCCTACGAGCAGTACTTC. It translates to CASSSANPYEQYF.

The chain has TRBV27 and TRBJ2-7; TRBD1 agrees at 10 bases. CDR1 MNHEY and CDR2 SMNVEV come from the germline V gene (reference sequence). The CDR3 runs to 17 residues. V lost 5 bases, J lost 2 bases, and 12 bases stayed unmatched. The CDR3 DNA reads as TGTGCCAGCAGTCCCGCGGGGACGGACAGGGGGACCTACGAGCAGTACTTC. Its protein is CASSPAGTDRGTYEQYF.

This clone appeared a single time. This chain joins TRBV10-3 and TRBJ2-2, with unresolved D. The V gene's germline CDR1 is ENHRY and CDR2 SYGVKD. Trimming removed 0 bases at V and 1 base at J, with 6 bases between. The CDR3 spans 15 residues. DNA for the CDR3: TGTGCCATCAGTGAGTCGAATGGGAACACCGGGGAGCTGTTTTTT. This encodes CAISESNGNTGELFF.

This chain connects TRBV6-5 to TRBJ1-5; TRBD1 is a possible D gene (6 bases). The V end was cut by 2 bases, the J end by 2 bases, with 10 bases between. There are 15 residues in the CDR3. CDR1 and CDR2 (germline): MNHEY, SVGAGI. CDR3 amino acids: CASSYDNRGNQPQHF. The CDR3 region has the DNA TGTGCCAGCAGTTACGACAACAGGGGCAATCAGCCCCAGCATTTT.

In regard to this clone: This sample includes further DNA sequences coding for the same CDR3. The rearrangement links TRBV18 to TRBJ2-5, with D tentatively TRBD1 or TRBD2 (5 bases each). This CDR3 has 14 residues. Germline V lookup: CDR1 KGHSH, CDR2 LQKENI. With 0 bases removed from V and 1 base from J, the gap between germline ends came to 6 bases. DNA of the CDR3: TGTGCCAGCTCACCACCGGGGGTCCAAGAGACCCAGTACTTC. It is translated as CASSPPGVQETQYF. The full variable domain, in which reference TRBV18 and TRBJ2-5 provide the parts outside the CDR3, is NAGVMQNPRHLVRRRGQEARLRCSPMKGHSHVYWYRQLPEEGLKFMVYLQKENIIDESGMPKERFSAEFPKEGPSILRIQQVVRGDSAAYFCASSPPGVQETQYFGPGTRLLVL.

This sequence joins TRBV5-1 and TRBJ1-1; D is possibly TRBD1 (5 bases). The CDR3 length is 14 residues. Germline V CDR1 and CDR2: SGHRS, YFSETQ. Trimming left V 5 bases short and J 3 bases short, with 14 bases between. The CDR3 nucleotides read TGCGCCAGCAGATCGGGGGTCGGGGACACTGAAGCTTTCTTT. Its protein product is CASRSGVGDTEAFF.

To note about this clone: The same CDR3 is also encoded by other DNA sequences in this sample. The rearrangement uses TRBV10-3 and TRBJ1-2, with D possibly being TRBD1 (5 bases). The germline V gene encodes CDR1 ENHRY and CDR2 SYGVKD. Between the trimmed V and J ends, which lost 0 bases and 4 bases, there was a span of 9 bases. This CDR3 comprises 14 residues. The CDR3 is CAISESGQGYGYTF. As DNA, the CDR3 is TGTGCCATCAGTGAGTCAGGGCAGGGCTATGGCTACACCTTC.

This clone was observed a few times. The chain is built from TRBV5-4 and TRBJ2-2; perhaps TRBD1 as D (5 bases). The germline V and J ends were trimmed by 3 bases and 6 bases, with 6 bases remaining between them. Germline loops: CDR1 SGHNT, CDR2 YYREEE (reference sequence). CDR3 length: 12 residues. CDR3 bases: TGTGCCAGCAGCTCCAGGGCCGGGGAGCTGTTTTTT. This codes for CASSSRAGELFF. The entire variable domain, with the rest obtained from reference TRBV5-4 and TRBJ2-2, is as follows: ETGVTQSPTHLIKTRGQQVTLRCSSQSGHNTVSWYQQALGQGPQFIFQYYREEENGRGNFPPRFSGLQFPNYSSELNVNALELDDSALYLCASSSRAGELFFGEGSRLTVL.

The chain uses TRBV5-8 and TRBJ1-6, with 7 bases matching TRBD1. Looked up from germline, CDR1 is SGHTS and CDR2 is YDEGEE. This CDR3 comprises 16 residues. Germline trimming cut 4 bases from V and 3 bases from J; bases unmatched to any gene: 7. The CDR3 is CASSPQGQIYNSPLHF. Written as DNA, the CDR3 is TGTGCCAGCAGCCCCCAGGGACAGATCTATAATTCACCCCTCCACTTT.

The chain has TRBV2 and TRBJ2-1; TRBD2 matches 8 bases. Per the germline V gene, CDR1 is SNHLY and CDR2 is FYNNEI. The CDR3 runs to 15 residues. The junction had 12 bases not matched to a gene; V was cut back by 6 bases and J by 8 bases. Here the CDR3 DNA reads TGTGCCAGCAGGGGGGCGGGAGGACCCTCCGATGAGCAGTTCTTC. Translation: CASRGAGGPSDEQFF. Full variable domain (remainder filled in from reference TRBV2 and TRBJ2-1): EPEVTQTPSHQVTQMGQEVILRCVPISNHLYFYWYRQILGQKVEFLVSFYNNEISEKSEIFDDQFSVERPDGSNFTLKIRSTKLEDSAMYFCASRGAGGPSDEQFFGPGTRLTVL.